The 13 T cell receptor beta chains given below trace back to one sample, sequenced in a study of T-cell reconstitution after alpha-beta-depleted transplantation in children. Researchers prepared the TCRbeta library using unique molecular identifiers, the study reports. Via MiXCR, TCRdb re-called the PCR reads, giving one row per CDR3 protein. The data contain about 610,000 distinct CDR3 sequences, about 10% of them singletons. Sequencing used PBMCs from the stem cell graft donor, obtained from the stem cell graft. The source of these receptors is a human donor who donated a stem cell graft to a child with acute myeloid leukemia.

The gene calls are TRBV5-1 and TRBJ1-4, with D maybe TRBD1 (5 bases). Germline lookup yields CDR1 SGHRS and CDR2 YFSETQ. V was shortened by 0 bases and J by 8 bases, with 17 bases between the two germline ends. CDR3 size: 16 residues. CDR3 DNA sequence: TGCGCCAGCAGCTTGGTACGGCGAAGGGGCGACGAAAAACTGTTTTTT. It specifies CASSLVRRRGDEKLFF.

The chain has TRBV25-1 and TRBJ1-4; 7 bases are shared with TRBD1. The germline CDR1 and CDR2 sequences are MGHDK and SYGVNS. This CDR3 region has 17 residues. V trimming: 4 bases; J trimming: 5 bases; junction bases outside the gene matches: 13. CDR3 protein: CASSATKGTGQNEKLFF. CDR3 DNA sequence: TGTGCCAGCAGTGCCACGAAGGGAACGGGACAGAATGAAAAACTGTTTTTT. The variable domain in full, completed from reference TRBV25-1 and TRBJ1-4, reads EADIYQTPRYLVIGTGKKITLECSQTMGHDKMYWYQQDPGMELHLIHYSYGVNSTEKGDLSSESTVSRIRTEHFPLTLESARPSHTSQYLCASSATKGTGQNEKLFFGSGTQLSVL.

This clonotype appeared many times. The CDR3 sequence: CASSPQENEQFF. CDR3 DNA: TGTGCCAGCAGTCCCCAGGAGAATGAGCAGTTCTTC. The J gene is TRBJ2-1, the V gene TRBV27; D remains unclear. The CDR3 runs 12 residues. The V gene's germline CDR1 is MNHEY and CDR2 SMNVEV (reference sequence). Trimming took 5 bases from V and 7 from J, leaving 9 bases between them.

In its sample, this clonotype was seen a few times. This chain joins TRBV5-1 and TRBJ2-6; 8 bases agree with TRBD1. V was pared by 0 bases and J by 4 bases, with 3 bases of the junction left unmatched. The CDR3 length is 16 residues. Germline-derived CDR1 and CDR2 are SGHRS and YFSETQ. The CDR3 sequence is CASSLEQGVGANVLTF. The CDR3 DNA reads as TGCGCCAGCAGCTTGGAACAGGGGGTCGGGGCCAACGTCCTGACTTTC.

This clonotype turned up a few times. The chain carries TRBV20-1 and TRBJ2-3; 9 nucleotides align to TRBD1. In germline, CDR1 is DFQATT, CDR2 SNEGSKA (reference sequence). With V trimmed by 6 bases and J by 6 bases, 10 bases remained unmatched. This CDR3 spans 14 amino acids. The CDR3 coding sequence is TGCAGTGCGACCGGGACAGGGACGCAGGATACGCAGTATTTT. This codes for CSATGTGTQDTQYF.

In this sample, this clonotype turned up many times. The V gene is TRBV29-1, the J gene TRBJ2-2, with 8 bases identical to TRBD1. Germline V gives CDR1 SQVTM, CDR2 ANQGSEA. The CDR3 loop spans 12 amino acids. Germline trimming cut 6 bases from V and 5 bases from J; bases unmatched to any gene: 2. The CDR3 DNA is TGCAGCGTGCGACAGGGGACCGGGGAGCTGTTTTTT. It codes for CSVRQGTGELFF.

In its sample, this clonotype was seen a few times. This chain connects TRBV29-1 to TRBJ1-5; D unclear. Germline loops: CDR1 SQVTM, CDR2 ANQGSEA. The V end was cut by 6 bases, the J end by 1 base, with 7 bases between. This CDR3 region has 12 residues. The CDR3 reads CSVQTSNQPQHF. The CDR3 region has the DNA TGCAGCGTGCAGACGAGCAATCAGCCCCAGCATTTT.

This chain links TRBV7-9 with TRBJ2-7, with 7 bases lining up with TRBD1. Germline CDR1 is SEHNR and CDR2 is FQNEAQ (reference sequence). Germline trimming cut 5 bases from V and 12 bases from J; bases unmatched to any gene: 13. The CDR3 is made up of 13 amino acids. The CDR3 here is CASSPGGQLTWYF. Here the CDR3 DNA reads TGTGCCAGCAGCCCAGGGGGTCAGTTAACATGGTACTTC.

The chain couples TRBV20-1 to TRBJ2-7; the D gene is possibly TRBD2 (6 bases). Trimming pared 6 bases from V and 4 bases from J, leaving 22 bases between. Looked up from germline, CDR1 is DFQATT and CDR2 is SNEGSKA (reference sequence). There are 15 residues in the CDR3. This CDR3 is CSAPSPRDSYYEQYF. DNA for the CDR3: TGCAGTGCCCCAAGTCCGCGGGACTCGTATTACGAGCAGTACTTC.

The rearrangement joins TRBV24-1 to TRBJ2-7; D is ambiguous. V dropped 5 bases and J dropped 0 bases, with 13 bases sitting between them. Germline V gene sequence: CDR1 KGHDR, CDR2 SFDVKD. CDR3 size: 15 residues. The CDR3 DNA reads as TGTGCCACCAGTGGTGGACCGTTGAGCTCCTACGAGCAGTACTTC. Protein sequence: CATSGGPLSSYEQYF.

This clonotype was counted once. The DNA for the CDR3 is TGTGCCAGCTCACCCGACAGCCAGGCGGCTCTGTTTTTT. Residues: CASSPDSQAALFF. The chain combines TRBV18 with TRBJ1-4; TRBD1 might be the D (5 bases). CDR1 KGHSH and CDR2 LQKENI come from the germline V gene. This CDR3 contains 13 residues. V was shortened by 3 bases and J by 14 bases, with 16 bases between the two germline ends.

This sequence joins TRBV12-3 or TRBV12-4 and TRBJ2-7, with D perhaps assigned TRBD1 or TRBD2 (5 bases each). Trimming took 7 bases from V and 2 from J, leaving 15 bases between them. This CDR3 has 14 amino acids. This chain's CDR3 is CASTTWGITYEQYF. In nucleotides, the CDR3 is TGTGCCAGCACCACATGGGGGATTACCTACGAGCAGTACTTC.

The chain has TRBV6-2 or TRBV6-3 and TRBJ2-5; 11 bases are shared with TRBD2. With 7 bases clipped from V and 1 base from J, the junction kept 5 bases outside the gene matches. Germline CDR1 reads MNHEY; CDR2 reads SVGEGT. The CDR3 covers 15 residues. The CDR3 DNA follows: TGTGCCAGCACCCGGACTAGCGGGCTCCAAGAGACCCAGTACTTC. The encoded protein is CASTRTSGLQETQYF.